Detailed here is one T cell receptor (beta chain). The source of the sample is a study of blood T cell repertoires in COVID-19. About the research overall: The origin of the acute and convalescent COVID-19 samples was the United States, Italy and Spain.

Germline V CDR1 and CDR2: MNHEY, SMNVEV (reference sequence). Between the trimmed V and J ends, which lost 6 bases and 0 bases, there was a span of 12 bases. This CDR3 spans 15 amino acids. TCRdb's table, derived via immunoSEQ multiplex PCR, lists solely in-frame clones and lacks some. The sample lists over 200,000 clones, about 88% occurring once. The chain is built from TRBV27 and TRBJ2-1; a weak D match, TRBD2 (6 bases). Sample: peripheral blood. This clonotype was sampled from a man aged 35 to 55 with active or convalescent COVID-19. CDR3 amino acids: CASRIAASSYNEQFF. CDR3 sequence (DNA): TGTGCCAGCAGGATAGCGGCTAGCTCCTACAATGAGCAGTTCTTC.